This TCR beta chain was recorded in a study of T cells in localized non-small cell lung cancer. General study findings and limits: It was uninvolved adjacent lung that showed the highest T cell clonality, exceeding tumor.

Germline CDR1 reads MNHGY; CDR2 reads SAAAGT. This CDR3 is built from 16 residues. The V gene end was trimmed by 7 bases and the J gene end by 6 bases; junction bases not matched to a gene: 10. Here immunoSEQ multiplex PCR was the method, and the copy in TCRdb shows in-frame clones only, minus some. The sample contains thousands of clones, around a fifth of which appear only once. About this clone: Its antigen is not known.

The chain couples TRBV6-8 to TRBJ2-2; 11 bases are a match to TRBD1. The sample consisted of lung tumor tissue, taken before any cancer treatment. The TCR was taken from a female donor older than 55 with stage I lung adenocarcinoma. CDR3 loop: CASIPDRGLRSGELFF. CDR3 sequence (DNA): TGTGCCAGCATCCCGGACAGGGGGCTTCGATCCGGGGAGCTGTTTTTT.